A selection of T cell receptor beta chains follows, all from one sample in a study of blood T cell repertoires in COVID-19. This table comes from immunoSEQ multiplex PCR, and its TCRdb copy is limited to in-frame clones, with some not included. Here the sample spans 200,000 to 250,000 clones, roughly 86% being singletons. The material sequenced was peripheral blood. Receptor source: a woman aged 70 to 79 with active or convalescent COVID-19. Both conserved end residues are trimmed from each CDR3. Fields, in order: CDR3 length, V gene, D gene, CDR3 protein. A D gene is named only where the DNA matches it firmly.

>13|TRBV4-2|.
ASSQERTTDYGYT
>15|TRBV7-3|TRBD2
ASSLTPPGGGGETQY
>13|TRBV6-5|.
ASSYVQTNTGELF
>13|TRBV19|TRBD1
ASSPGQGIGDEQY
>16|TRBV4-3|.
ASSQGFRRDKLHSEAF
>14|TRBV7-2|.
ASGGGLTRPNQPQH
>16|TRBV5-8|.
ASSSEKGGSSYNSPLH
>12|TRBV5-6|.
ASSLAPVNTEAF
>13|TRBV19|TRBD1
ASSFTGDSNQPQH
>13|TRBV11-2|.
ASRTGSGLNTEAF
>13|TRBV9|TRBD1
ASRAGTGLVDTQY
>12|TRBV29-1|TRBD1
SVVGQGAGETQY
>15|TRBV10-3|.
AISESITPRSTDTQY
>12|TRBV11-2|.
ASSDKLVVEKLF
>14|TRBV18|.
ASSPLEGSSGNTIY
>12|TRBV21-1|.
ASSFRRDNQPQH
>15|TRBV15|.
ATSPRRVFANTGELF
>11|TRBV24-1|.
ATRAGSNQPQH
>14|TRBV6-5|TRBD1
ASSYFPDRGVHGYT
>11|TRBV12-3/TRBV12-4|.
ASSSYSTDTQY
>14|TRBV4-2|TRBD1
ASSWGQGGLGEKLF
>14|TRBV3-1/TRBV3-2|.
ASSQDPGGYGSPLH